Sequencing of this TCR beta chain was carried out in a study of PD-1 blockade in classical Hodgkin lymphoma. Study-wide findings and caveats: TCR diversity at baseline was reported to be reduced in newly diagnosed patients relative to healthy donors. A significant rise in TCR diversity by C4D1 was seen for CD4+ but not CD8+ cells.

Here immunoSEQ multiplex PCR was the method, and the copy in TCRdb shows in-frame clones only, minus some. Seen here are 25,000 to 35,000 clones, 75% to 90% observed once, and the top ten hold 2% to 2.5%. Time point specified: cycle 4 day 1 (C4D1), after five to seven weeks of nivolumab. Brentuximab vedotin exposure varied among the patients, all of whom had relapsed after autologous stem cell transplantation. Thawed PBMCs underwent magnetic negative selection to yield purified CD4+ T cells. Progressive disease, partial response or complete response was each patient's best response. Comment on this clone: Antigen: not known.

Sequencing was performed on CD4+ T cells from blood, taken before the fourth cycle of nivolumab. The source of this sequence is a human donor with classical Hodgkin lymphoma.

The chain's CDR3 is CASSDGGVTEAFF. CDR3 bases: TGCGCCAGCAGTGATGGTGGGGTTACTGAAGCTTTCTTT. The V call is TRBV10-1, the J call TRBJ1-1; D remains ambiguous. Germline CDR1 and CDR2: WNHNN and SYGVQD (reference sequence). V was clipped by 3 bases and J by 5 bases, with 10 bases between them. This CDR3 comprises 13 residues.